Presented here are 14 T cell receptor beta chains from one specimen sequenced in a study of regulatory and conventional T cells in RAG deficiency. Genomic DNA came from blood conventional CD4+ T cells gated CD25-low CD127-high. This table comes from immunoSEQ multiplex PCR, and its TCRdb copy is limited to in-frame clones, with some not included. Of about 50,000 clones listed, over 80% are singletons. The sample was also linked to a second study, of regulatory T cells. That paper notes: Amplification used 52 TRBV primers and 13 TRBJ primers.

The sequenced material came from CD4+ effector T cells sorted from blood. The source of these receptors is a human donor in good health.

Details on this clone: One junction end does not reproduce the germline sequence, and a read error may be involved. The J gene is TRBJ1-5, the V gene TRBV7-8; no clear D gene. Per the germline V gene, CDR1 is SGHVS and CDR2 is FQNEAQ. The CDR3 has 14 amino acids. The CDR3 here is CASSRLNSDQPQHF. The CDR3 nucleotides are TGTGCCAGCAGCAGGTTAAATAGCGATCAGCCCCAGCATTTT.

The CDR3 spells CAISANQGDRKYGYTF. CDR3 DNA sequence: TGTGCCATCAGTGCTAACCAGGGGGACAGAAAGTATGGCTACACCTTC. This sequence joins TRBV10-3 and TRBJ1-2, with 7 bases lining up with TRBD1. After removal of 4 bases from V and 5 bases from J, the junction contained 13 bases not matched to a gene. Germline assignment: CDR1 ENHRY and CDR2 SYGVKD. This CDR3 comprises 16 residues.

The V and J genes are TRBV27 and TRBJ2-7; tentative D call: TRBD2 (6 bases). CDR1 MNHEY and CDR2 SMNVEV come from the germline V gene (reference sequence). The CDR3 consists of 13 residues. Trimming removed 2 bases at V and 1 base at J, with 6 bases between. This CDR3 is CASSLGRSYEQYF. Written as DNA, the CDR3 is TGTGCCAGCAGTTTAGGGAGGTCCTACGAGCAGTACTTC.

The chain recombines TRBV15 with TRBJ2-1; maybe TRBD1 (5 bases). The CDR3 has 12 residues. Germline V gene lookup returns CDR1 LNHNV and CDR2 YYDKDF (reference sequence). Trimming stripped 5 bases from V and 9 bases from J, with 11 bases between. CDR3 sequence reads: CATSHFRGEQFF. Here the CDR3 DNA reads TGTGCCACCAGCCATTTTAGGGGTGAGCAGTTCTTC.

This clone came up once. This rearrangement joins TRBV6-5 to TRBJ1-2; 9 positions match TRBD1. The CDR3 runs to 13 residues. The V gene's germline CDR1 is MNHEY and CDR2 SVGAGI. Trimming took 7 bases from V and 6 from J; bases not matched to a gene: 6. The CDR3 region is CASTRGQGDGYTF. CDR3 coding DNA: TGTGCCAGCACCAGGGGACAGGGTGATGGCTACACCTTC.

CDR3 sequence (DNA): TGCGCCAGCAGCCAAGAGACCTTTTGGGAGGCCGGCTATGGCTACACCTTC. Translating it yields CASSQETFWEAGYGYTF. The chain joins TRBV4-1 to TRBJ1-2, with D uncertain. Looked up from germline, CDR1 is MGHRA and CDR2 is YSYEKL. CDR3 size: 17 residues. V was cut by 0 bases and J by 4 bases, with 18 bases left in between.

The chain employs TRBV14 and TRBJ2-1; TRBD1 might be the D (6 bases). The germline V gene has CDR1 SGHDN and CDR2 FVKESK. The CDR3 covers 16 residues. V dropped 4 bases and J dropped 9 bases, with 22 bases sitting between them. The CDR3: CASSLKSGLRGGEQFF. DNA of the CDR3: TGTGCCAGCAGCCTGAAGAGCGGCCTCCGAGGGGGTGAGCAGTTCTTC.

CDR3 nucleotides: TGTGCCAGCAGACGGGACAGCACTAACTATGGCTACACCTTC. This gives the protein CASRRDSTNYGYTF. V gene TRBV6-5 combines with J gene TRBJ1-2, with 7 positions matching TRBD1. V trimming: 6 bases; J trimming: 0 bases; junction bases outside the gene matches: 4. Germline V lookup: CDR1 MNHEY, CDR2 SVGAGI. The CDR3 runs to 14 residues.

The rearrangement uses TRBV5-5 and TRBJ1-1; no clear D gene. The CDR3 runs 15 residues. V lost 0 bases, J lost 0 bases, and 9 bases lay in between. Germline-derived CDR1 and CDR2 are SGHKS and YYEKEE (reference sequence). In nucleotides, the CDR3 is TGTGCCAGCAGCTTGGCCAGCACCCTGAACACTGAAGCTTTCTTT. Its translation: CASSLASTLNTEAFF.

This chain uses TRBV7-6 with TRBJ2-3; 7 bases align to TRBD2. The ends lost 5 bases at V and 1 base at J; junction bases unmatched: 9. Germline V gene data show CDR1 as SGHVS and CDR2 as FNYEAQ. CDR3 length: 16 amino acids. The CDR3, as DNA: TGTGCCAGCAGCCCCCGGGGGAGGGACCGCACAGATACGCAGTATTTT. Translating gives CASSPRGRDRTDTQYF.

The CDR3 loop is CASSLEGQDYGYTF. The CDR3 DNA reads as TGCGCCAGCAGCTTGGAGGGACAGGACTATGGCTACACCTTC. V is TRBV5-1 and J is TRBJ1-2; 8 nucleotides agree with TRBD1. CDR3 length: 14 amino acids. Germline CDR1 is SGHRS and CDR2 is YFSETQ. V was clipped by 0 bases and J by 3 bases; unmatched bases: 1.

The chain carries TRBV5-6 and TRBJ1-2, with 7 bases aligning to TRBD1. Germline V gene data show CDR1 as SGHDT and CDR2 as YYEEEE. The CDR3 sequence is 15 residues long. The trim removed 0 bases at V and 3 bases at J, leaving 5 bases unmatched. The CDR3 region is CASSLVQGTYYGYTF. DNA for the CDR3: TGTGCCAGCAGCTTGGTACAGGGGACGTACTATGGCTACACCTTC.

J is TRBJ2-2 and V is TRBV11-1; 10 bases align to TRBD1. V lost 6 bases and J lost 4; bases outside the gene matches: 5. The germline CDR1 and CDR2 sequences are SGHAT and FQDESV (reference sequence). The CDR3 is made up of 15 amino acids. The CDR3 region is CASRLTGGGTGELFF. CDR3 DNA: TGTGCCAGCAGGCTGACAGGGGGCGGCACCGGGGAGCTGTTTTTT.

The chain employs TRBV5-4 and TRBJ2-7; 9 bases are a match to TRBD1. Germline CDR1 is SGHNT and CDR2 is YYREEE (reference sequence). Trimming took 4 bases from V and 4 from J; bases not matched to a gene: 6. The CDR3 has 14 amino acids. CDR3 loop: CASSPGQGIYEQYF. CDR3 sequence (DNA): TGTGCCAGCAGCCCGGGACAGGGTATATACGAGCAGTACTTC. The entire variable domain, with the rest obtained from reference TRBV5-4 and TRBJ2-7, is as follows: ETGVTQSPTHLIKTRGQQVTLRCSSQSGHNTVSWYQQALGQGPQFIFQYYREEENGRGNFPPRFSGLQFPNYSSELNVNALELDDSALYLCASSPGQGIYEQYFGPGTRLTVT.